This T cell receptor (beta chain) was sequenced in a study of blood T cells in healthy people across ages. As for this clonotype: A clone one base away is much larger, so this may be a read error.

Through a sample-barcoded 5' primer and a J-beta primer mix, a second PCR was run for roughly 7 to 12 cycles. TCRdb re-analysed the 5' RACE reads in MiXCR, keeping a single row per CDR3 protein. Here the sample spans hundreds of thousands of distinct CDR3 sequences, around 28% being singletons. There are 13 residues in the CDR3. Germline V gene sequence: CDR1 SQVTM, CDR2 ANQGSEA. The TCR comes from a woman older than 75 in good health. The chain joins TRBV29-1 to TRBJ1-6, with TRBD1 matching 9 bases. What was sequenced was blood. The chain's CDR3 is CSVGDRAASPPHF. The DNA of the CDR3 is TGCAGCGTGGGGGACAGGGCGGCTTCACCCCCCCACTTT.